One sample yielded the 14 T cell receptor beta chains listed below, sequenced in a study of T-cell memory formation after mild COVID-19. TCRdb analysed the 5' RACE reads with MiXCR anew, one entry per CDR3 protein. Of about 360,000 distinct CDR3 sequences in the sample, under 15% were seen once. Specimen: PBMCs or a T cell subset sorted from them (not recorded which). The receptor set was obtained from a man aged 18-30 years who had mild COVID-19 (a few samples of this study predate the infection). Cell type and time point are not known.

This clonotype was counted between two and nine times. The chain combines TRBV27 with TRBJ1-2; possibly TRBD1 for D (5 bases). Germline V CDR1 and CDR2: MNHEY, SMNVEV (reference sequence). Trimming removed 8 bases at V and 5 bases at J, with 9 bases between. CDR3 length: 11 residues. DNA of the CDR3: TGTGCCAGCTTCGGGGGATATGGCTACACCTTC. Translation gives CASFGGYGYTF.

This clonotype turned up a few times. The V call is TRBV10-3, the J call TRBJ2-5, with TRBD2 as a possible D gene (7 bases). Trimming removed 7 bases from V and 1 base from J, with 13 bases in between. This CDR3 spans 14 amino acids. The germline gives CDR1 ENHRY, CDR2 SYGVKD. This CDR3 reads CAIKGGATQETQYF. The CDR3 nucleotides are TGTGCCATCAAAGGGGGGGCCACCCAAGAGACCCAGTACTTC.

This chain joins TRBV5-1 and TRBJ1-2, with a weak D call TRBD1 (6 bases). This CDR3 comprises 15 residues. The V end was cut by 3 bases, the J end by 7 bases, with 19 bases between. The germline CDR1 and CDR2 sequences are SGHRS and YFSETQ. CDR3 loop: CASSSNPTGTIGYTF. The CDR3 nucleotides read TGCGCCAGCAGCTCCAACCCAACAGGGACTATTGGCTACACCTTC.

This clonotype was counted a few times. V usage is TRBV18 and J usage is TRBJ1-2; D is uncertain. The germline V and J ends were trimmed by 3 bases and 5 bases, with 13 bases remaining between them. Germline lookup yields CDR1 KGHSH and CDR2 LQKENI. This CDR3 has 14 residues. Here the CDR3 DNA reads TGTGCCAGCTCACCCGGCCTTGGTTCGTATGGCTACACCTTC. Residues: CASSPGLGSYGYTF.

Ten or more counts support this clonotype. The chain employs TRBV4-3 and TRBJ2-3; D may be TRBD2 (5 bases). Germline values: CDR1 LGHNA, CDR2 YSLEER. The CDR3 is 18 residues long. V was clipped by 5 bases and J by 0 bases, with 21 bases between them. CDR3 sequence: CASSIRLPSRGSTDTQYF. CDR3 sequence (DNA): TGCGCCAGCAGCATCCGCTTACCTAGCAGAGGGAGCACAGATACGCAGTATTTT.

In its sample, this clonotype was seen a few times. The V and J genes are TRBV12-3 or TRBV12-4 and TRBJ1-1; D may be TRBD1 (6 bases). The CDR3 is 14 amino acids. The V gene lost 6 bases and the J gene lost 0 bases, with 11 bases spanning the gap. CDR3: CASRPTGLNTEAFF. The DNA of the CDR3 is TGTGCCAGCAGACCGACAGGACTGAACACTGAAGCTTTCTTT.

CDR3 amino acids: CASSYHAGLNYGYTF. As DNA, the CDR3 is TGTGCCAGCAGTTACCATGCAGGCCTTAACTATGGCTACACCTTC. This chain uses TRBV6-5 with TRBJ1-2; no definite D call. The germline V gene encodes CDR1 MNHEY and CDR2 SVGAGI. The CDR3 length is 15 residues. Trimming cost V 2 bases and J 1 base, with 11 bases left between them.

This rearrangement joins TRBV5-1 to TRBJ1-1; D is uncertain. V gave up 0 bases and J gave up 4 bases, with 4 bases separating them. The CDR3 totals 12 residues. Looked up from germline, CDR1 is SGHRS and CDR2 is YFSETQ. The CDR3 DNA is TGCGCCAGCAGCTTGGGTATCACTGAAGCTTTCTTT. Translating it yields CASSLGITEAFF. The full variable domain, completed using reference TRBV5-1 and TRBJ1-1, is KAGVTQTPRYLIKTRGQQVTLSCSPISGHRSVSWYQQTPGQGLQFLFEYFSETQRNKGNFPGRFSGRQFSNSRSEMNVSTLELGDSALYLCASSLGITEAFFGQGTRLTVV.

A few counts support this clonotype. The chain couples TRBV15 to TRBJ2-3; 8 bases agree with TRBD2. CDR1 and CDR2 from the germline V gene are LNHNV and YYDKDF (reference sequence). This CDR3 comprises 17 residues. The junction had 7 bases not matched to a gene; V was cut back by 0 bases and J by 2 bases. In DNA form, the CDR3 reads TGTGCCACCAGCAGAGATCCGGGGGGGGGCGTCACAGATACGCAGTATTTT. This translates into CATSRDPGGGVTDTQYF.

This clonotype was detected only a few times. V gene TRBV9 combines with J gene TRBJ1-3; possible D gene TRBD1, 6 bases. Trimming left V 5 bases short and J 4 bases short, with 10 bases between. The CDR3 covers 13 residues. From germline, CDR1 is SGDLS and CDR2 YYNGEE. The CDR3 sequence: CASRSGVGNTIYF. The CDR3 bases are TGTGCCAGCAGATCAGGGGTAGGAAACACCATATATTTT. Full variable domain (missing parts from reference TRBV9 and TRBJ1-3): DSGVTQTPKHLITATGQRVTLRCSPRSGDLSVYWYQQSLDQGLQFLIQYYNGEERAKGNILERFSAQQFPDLHSELNLSSLELGDSALYFCASRSGVGNTIYFGEGSWLTVV.

This clonotype turned up a few times. The gene calls are TRBV9 and TRBJ2-5; D remains unclear. The CDR3 contains 13 residues. V lost 2 bases, J lost 1 base, and 6 bases lay in between. Germline values: CDR1 SGDLS, CDR2 YYNGEE. Here the CDR3 DNA reads TGTGCCAGCAGCGTCTGGCCCCAAGAGACCCAGTACTTC. Translation gives CASSVWPQETQYF.

There are many counts of this clonotype. The V gene is TRBV7-2, the J gene TRBJ1-1, with D perhaps matching TRBD1 (5 bases). Germline CDR1 is SGHTA and CDR2 is FQGNSA. The CDR3 length is 14 residues. V was pared by 1 base and J by 1 base, with 7 bases between. CDR3 nucleotides: TGTGCCAGCAGCTTAGTTCAGGGGAACACTGAAGCTTTCTTT. This sequence encodes CASSLVQGNTEAFF.

In its sample, this clonotype was seen many times. V usage is TRBV5-1 and J usage is TRBJ2-3; D possibly corresponds to TRBD2 (5 bases). Trimming removed 1 base at V and 5 bases at J, with 20 bases between. From germline, CDR1 is SGHRS and CDR2 YFSETQ. CDR3 length equals 17 residues. The CDR3 region has the DNA TGCGCCAGCAGCTTGTCCTCCGGGGTAGGAGTTAGAGATACGCAGTATTTT. Translated, it gives CASSLSSGVGVRDTQYF.

This clonotype was recorded at least ten times. This rearrangement joins TRBV4-1 to TRBJ1-6; no reliable D call. The length of the CDR3 is 16 residues. Per germline, CDR1 MGHRA and CDR2 YSYEKL. Trimming stripped 4 bases from V and 6 bases from J, with 16 bases between. The CDR3 bases are TGCGCCAGCAGCCCGATCGGTCGGGGAACTAATTCACCCCTCCACTTT. Translation: CASSPIGRGTNSPLHF.